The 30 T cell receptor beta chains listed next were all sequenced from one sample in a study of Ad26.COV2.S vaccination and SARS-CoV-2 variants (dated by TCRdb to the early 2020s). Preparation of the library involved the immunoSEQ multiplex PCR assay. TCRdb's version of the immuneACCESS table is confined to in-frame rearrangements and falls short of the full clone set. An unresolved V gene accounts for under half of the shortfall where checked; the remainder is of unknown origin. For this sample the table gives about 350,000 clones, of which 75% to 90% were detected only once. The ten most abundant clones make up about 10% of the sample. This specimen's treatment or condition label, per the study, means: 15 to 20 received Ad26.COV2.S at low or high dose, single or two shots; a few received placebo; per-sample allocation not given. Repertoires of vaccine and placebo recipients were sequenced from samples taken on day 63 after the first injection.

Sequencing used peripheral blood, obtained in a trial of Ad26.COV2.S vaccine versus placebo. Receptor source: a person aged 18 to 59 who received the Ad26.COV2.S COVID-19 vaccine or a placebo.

The CDR3 DNA follows: TGCGCCAGCAGCCAGGGGGGGCACAATCAGCCCCAGCATTTT. Amino acids: CASSQGGHNQPQHF. V gene TRBV4-1 combines with J gene TRBJ1-5; D might be TRBD1 (6 bases). CDR1 is MGHRA, CDR2 YSYEKL, per germline. V gave up 3 bases and J gave up 3 bases, with 9 bases separating them. This CDR3 is 14 amino acids long.

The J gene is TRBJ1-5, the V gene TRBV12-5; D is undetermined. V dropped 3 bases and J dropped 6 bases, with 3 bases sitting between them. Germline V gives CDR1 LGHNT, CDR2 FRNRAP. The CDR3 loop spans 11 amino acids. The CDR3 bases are TGTGCTAGTGGTTTATGTCAGCCCCAGCATTTT. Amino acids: CASGLCQPQHF.

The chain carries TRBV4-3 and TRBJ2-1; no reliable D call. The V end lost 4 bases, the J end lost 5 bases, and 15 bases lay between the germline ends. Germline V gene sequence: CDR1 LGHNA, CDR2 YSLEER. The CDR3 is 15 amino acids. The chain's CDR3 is CASSPLRLGDNEQFF. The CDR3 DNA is TGCGCCAGCAGCCCCCTTAGGCTAGGAGACAATGAGCAGTTCTTC.

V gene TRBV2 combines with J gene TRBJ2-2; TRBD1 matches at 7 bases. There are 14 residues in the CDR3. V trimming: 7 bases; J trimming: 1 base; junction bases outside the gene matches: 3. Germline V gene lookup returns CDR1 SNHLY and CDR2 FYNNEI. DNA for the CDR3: TGTGCCAGCAAAGGGACAGAGAACACCGGGGAGCTGTTTTTT. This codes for CASKGTENTGELFF.

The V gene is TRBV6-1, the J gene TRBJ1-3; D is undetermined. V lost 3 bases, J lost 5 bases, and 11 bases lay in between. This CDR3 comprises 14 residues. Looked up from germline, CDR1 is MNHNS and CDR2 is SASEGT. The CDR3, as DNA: TGTGCCAGCAGTGAGAGCGACCCCCGAAACACCATATATTTT. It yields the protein CASSESDPRNTIYF.

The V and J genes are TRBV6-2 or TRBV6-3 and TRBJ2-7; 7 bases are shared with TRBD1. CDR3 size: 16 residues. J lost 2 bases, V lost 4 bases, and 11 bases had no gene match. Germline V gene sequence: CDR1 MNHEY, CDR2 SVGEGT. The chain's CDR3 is CASSWLTGARTYEQYF. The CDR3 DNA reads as TGTGCCAGCAGTTGGCTAACAGGGGCTAGGACCTACGAGCAGTACTTC.

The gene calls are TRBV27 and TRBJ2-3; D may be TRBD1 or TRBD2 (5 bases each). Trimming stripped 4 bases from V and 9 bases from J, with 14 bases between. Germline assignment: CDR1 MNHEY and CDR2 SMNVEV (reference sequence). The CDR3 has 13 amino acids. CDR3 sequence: CASSSRLGETQYF. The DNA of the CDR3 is TGTGCCAGCAGTTCCCGCCTGGGGGAGACGCAGTATTTT.

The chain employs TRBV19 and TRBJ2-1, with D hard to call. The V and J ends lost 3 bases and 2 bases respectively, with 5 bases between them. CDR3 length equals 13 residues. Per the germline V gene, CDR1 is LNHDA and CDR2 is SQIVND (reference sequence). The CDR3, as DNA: TGTGCCAGTAGTATGGTCACCTACAATGAGCAGTTCTTC. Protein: CASSMVTYNEQFF.

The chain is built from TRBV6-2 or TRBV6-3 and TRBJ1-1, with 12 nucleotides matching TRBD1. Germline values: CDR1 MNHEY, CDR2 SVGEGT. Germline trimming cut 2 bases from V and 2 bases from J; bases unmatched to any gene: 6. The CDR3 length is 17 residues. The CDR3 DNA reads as TGTGCCAGCAGTTACGCCCGGGACAGGGGGCTTAACACTGAAGCTTTCTTT. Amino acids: CASSYARDRGLNTEAFF.

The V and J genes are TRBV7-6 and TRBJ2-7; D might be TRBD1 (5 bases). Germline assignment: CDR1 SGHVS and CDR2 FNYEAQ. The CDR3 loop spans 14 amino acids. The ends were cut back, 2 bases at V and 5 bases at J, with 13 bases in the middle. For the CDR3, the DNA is TGTGCCAGCAGCTTAAGGCCAGGGTACGACGAGCAGTACTTC. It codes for CASSLRPGYDEQYF.

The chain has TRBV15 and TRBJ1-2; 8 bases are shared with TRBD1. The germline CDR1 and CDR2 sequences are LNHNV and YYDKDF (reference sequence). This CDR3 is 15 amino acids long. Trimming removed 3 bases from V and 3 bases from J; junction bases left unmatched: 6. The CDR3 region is CATSSRQGRDYGYTF. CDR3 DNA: TGTGCCACCAGCAGCCGACAGGGGCGCGACTATGGCTACACCTTC.

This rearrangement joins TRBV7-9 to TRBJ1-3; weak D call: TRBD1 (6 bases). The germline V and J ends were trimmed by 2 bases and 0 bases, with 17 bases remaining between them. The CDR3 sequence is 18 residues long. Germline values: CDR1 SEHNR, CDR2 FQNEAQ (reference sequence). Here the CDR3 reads CASSLPQSTGSSGNTIYF. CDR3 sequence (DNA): TGTGCCAGCAGCTTACCACAGTCGACAGGATCCTCTGGAAACACCATATATTTT.

CDR3 nucleotide sequence: TGTGCCAGCGCCCCCTCCGGGGGATTGACTGAAGCTTTCTTT. Protein sequence: CASAPSGGLTEAFF. The gene calls are TRBV19 and TRBJ1-1, with D tentatively TRBD1 (5 bases). CDR3 size: 14 residues. V was trimmed by 9 bases and J by 5 bases, leaving 19 bases between them. The germline V gene has CDR1 LNHDA and CDR2 SQIVND (reference sequence).

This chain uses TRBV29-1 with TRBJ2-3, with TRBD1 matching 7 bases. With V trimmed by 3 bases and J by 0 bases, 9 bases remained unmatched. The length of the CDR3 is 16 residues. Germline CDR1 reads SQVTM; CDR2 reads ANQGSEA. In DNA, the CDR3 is TGCAGCGTTGAGACTCCGGGACAGACTAGCACAGATACGCAGTATTTT. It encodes CSVETPGQTSTDTQYF.

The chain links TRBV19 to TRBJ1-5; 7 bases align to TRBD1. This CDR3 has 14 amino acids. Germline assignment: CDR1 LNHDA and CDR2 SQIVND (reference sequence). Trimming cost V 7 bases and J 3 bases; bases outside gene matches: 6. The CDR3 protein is CASKGGTVNQPQHF. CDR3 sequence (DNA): TGTGCCAGTAAAGGCGGGACAGTCAATCAGCCCCAGCATTTT.

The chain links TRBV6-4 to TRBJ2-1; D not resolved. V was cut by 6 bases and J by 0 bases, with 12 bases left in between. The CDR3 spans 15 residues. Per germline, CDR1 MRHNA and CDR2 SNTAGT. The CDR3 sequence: CASSPEWSSYNEQFF. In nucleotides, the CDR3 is TGTGCCAGCAGCCCGGAGTGGAGCTCCTACAATGAGCAGTTCTTC.

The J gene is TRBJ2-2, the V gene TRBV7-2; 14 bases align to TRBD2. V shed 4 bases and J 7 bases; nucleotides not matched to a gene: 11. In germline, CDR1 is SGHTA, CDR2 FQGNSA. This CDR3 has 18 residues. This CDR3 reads CASSSPPGLAGGFGELFF. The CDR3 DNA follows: TGTGCCAGCAGCTCCCCGCCAGGACTAGCGGGAGGTTTCGGGGAGCTGTTTTTT.

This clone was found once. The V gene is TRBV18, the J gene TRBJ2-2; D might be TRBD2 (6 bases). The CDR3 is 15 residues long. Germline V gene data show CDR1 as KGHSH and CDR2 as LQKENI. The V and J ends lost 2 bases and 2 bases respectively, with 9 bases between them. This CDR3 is CASSPGTLNTGELFF. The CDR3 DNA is TGTGCCAGCTCACCAGGGACTTTAAACACCGGGGAGCTGTTTTTT.

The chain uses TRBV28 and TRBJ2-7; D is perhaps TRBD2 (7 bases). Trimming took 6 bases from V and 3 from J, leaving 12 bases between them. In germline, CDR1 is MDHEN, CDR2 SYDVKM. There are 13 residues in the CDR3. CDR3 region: CASRPGGDYEQYF. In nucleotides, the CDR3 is TGTGCCAGCAGACCGGGGGGCGACTACGAGCAGTACTTC.

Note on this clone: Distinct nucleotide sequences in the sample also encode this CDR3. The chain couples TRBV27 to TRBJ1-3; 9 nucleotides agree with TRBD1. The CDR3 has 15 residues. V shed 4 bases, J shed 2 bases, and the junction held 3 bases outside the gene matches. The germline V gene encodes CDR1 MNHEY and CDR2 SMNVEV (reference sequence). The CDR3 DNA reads TGTGCCAGCAGTTGGAACAGGGGGCCTGGAAACACCATATATTTT. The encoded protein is CASSWNRGPGNTIYF.

CDR3 nucleotides: TGTGCCAGCAGCTTGGGCAGGGAAGGAACCGGGGAGCTGTTTTTT. Its translation is CASSLGREGTGELFF. This sequence joins TRBV5-5 and TRBJ2-2, with a tentative D call TRBD1 (5 bases). Germline V gene data show CDR1 as SGHKS and CDR2 as YYEKEE (reference sequence). V lost 0 bases and J 5 bases, leaving 11 bases between the germline ends. The CDR3 spans 15 residues.

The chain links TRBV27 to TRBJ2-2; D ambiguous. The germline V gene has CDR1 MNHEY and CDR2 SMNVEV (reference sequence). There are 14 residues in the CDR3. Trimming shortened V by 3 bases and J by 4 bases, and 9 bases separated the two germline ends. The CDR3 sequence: CASSFQGITGELFF. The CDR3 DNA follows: TGTGCCAGCAGTTTTCAAGGAATCACCGGGGAGCTGTTTTTT.

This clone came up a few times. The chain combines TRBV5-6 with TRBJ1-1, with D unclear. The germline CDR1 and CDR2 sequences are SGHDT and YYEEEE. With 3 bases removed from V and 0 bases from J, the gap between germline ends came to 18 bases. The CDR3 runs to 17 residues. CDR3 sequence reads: CASSSTIGGRMNTEAFF. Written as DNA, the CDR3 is TGTGCCAGCAGCTCGACCATTGGCGGCCGCATGAACACTGAAGCTTTCTTT.

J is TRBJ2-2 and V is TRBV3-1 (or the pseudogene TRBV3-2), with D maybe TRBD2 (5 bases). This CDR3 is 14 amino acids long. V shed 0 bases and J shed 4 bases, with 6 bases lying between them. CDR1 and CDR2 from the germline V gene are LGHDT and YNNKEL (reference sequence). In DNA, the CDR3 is TGTGCCAGCAGCCAAGAGGGGAGCACCGGGGAGCTGTTTTTT. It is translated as CASSQEGSTGELFF.

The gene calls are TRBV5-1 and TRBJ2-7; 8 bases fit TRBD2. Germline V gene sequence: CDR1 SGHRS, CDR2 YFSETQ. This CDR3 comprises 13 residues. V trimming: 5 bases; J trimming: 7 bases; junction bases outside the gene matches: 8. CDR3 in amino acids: CASSQLAGWEQYF. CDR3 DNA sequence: TGCGCCAGCAGTCAGCTAGCGGGTTGGGAGCAGTACTTC.

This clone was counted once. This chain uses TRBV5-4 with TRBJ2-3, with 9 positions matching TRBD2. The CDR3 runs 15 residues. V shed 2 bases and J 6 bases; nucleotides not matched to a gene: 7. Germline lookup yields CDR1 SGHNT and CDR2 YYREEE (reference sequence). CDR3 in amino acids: CASSFFSGSVDTQYF. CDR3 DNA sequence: TGTGCCAGCAGCTTTTTTAGCGGGAGCGTCGATACGCAGTATTTT.

The CDR3 sequence is CASSQGQGGEKLFF. CDR3 nucleotide sequence: TGTGCCAGCAGCCAAGGACAGGGGGGTGAAAAACTGTTTTTT. This chain connects TRBV28 to TRBJ1-4, with 10 bases that match TRBD1. With 6 bases clipped from V and 7 bases from J, the junction kept 5 bases outside the gene matches. CDR1 MDHEN and CDR2 SYDVKM come from the germline V gene. The CDR3 spans 14 residues. Using reference TRBV28 and TRBJ1-4 for the parts outside the CDR3, the full variable domain is DVKVTQSSRYLVKRTGEKVFLECVQDMDHENMFWYRQDPGLGLRLIYFSYDVKMKEKGDIPEGYSVSREKKERFSLILESASTNQTSMYLCASSQGQGGEKLFFGSGTQLSVL.

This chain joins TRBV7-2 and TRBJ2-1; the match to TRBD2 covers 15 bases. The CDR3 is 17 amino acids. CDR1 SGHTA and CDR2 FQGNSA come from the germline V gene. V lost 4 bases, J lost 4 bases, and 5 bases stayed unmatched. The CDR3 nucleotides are TGTGCCAGCAGCTCCCGGGGACTAGCGGGAGGTTACAATGAGCAGTTCTTC. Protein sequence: CASSSRGLAGGYNEQFF.

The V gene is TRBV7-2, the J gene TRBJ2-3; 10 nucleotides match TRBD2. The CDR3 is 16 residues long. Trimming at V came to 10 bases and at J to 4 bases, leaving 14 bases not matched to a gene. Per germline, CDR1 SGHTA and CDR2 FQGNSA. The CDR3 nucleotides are TGTGCCACTTCTGGAGCTAGCGGGAGAATCGCAGATACGCAGTATTTT. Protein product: CATSGASGRIADTQYF. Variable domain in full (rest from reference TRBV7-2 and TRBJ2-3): GAGVSQSPSNKVTEKGKDVELRCDPISGHTALYWYRQSLGQGLEFLIYFQGNSAPDKSGLPSDRFSAERTGGSVSTLTIQRTQQEDSAVYLCATSGASGRIADTQYFGPGTRLTVL.

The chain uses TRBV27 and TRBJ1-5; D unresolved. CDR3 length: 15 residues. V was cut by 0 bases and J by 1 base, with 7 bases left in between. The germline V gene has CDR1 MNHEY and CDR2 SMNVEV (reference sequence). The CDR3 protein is CASSLSIVSNQPQHF. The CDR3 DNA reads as TGTGCCAGCAGTTTATCCATAGTGAGCAATCAGCCCCAGCATTTT.